This T cell receptor beta chain was recorded in a study of cytomegalovirus exposure and HLA in healthy donors. For the study at large: The platform used for the 100 to 150 validation repertoires matched that of the 500 to 850 first-cohort repertoires, a later analysis reported. General observations from the study: Reportedly, cytomegalovirus status was diagnosed with high sensitivity and specificity. 164 TCR beta chains were listed as cytomegalovirus-associated. Rarity held for most TCR sequences, but there were some public TCRs that occurred in many donors.

This clone was counted a single time. Its antigen is currently unknown. TCRdb's copy holds only in-frame clones and misses some; the assay was immunoSEQ multiplex PCR. The sample shows over 250,000 clones, around 85% of them seen only once. The CDR3 contains 13 residues. The germline V and J ends were trimmed by 1 base and 6 bases, with 7 bases remaining between them. The V gene's germline CDR1 is MDHEN and CDR2 SYDVKM. The chain joins TRBV28 to TRBJ1-5; D remains unclear. This TCR was recovered from a young woman in good health and CMV-seronegative. Specimen: PBMCs. CDR3 bases: TGTGCCAGCAGTTTATTGCCCAGTCAGCCCCAGCATTTT. It yields the protein CASSLLPSQPQHF.